This passage covers 19 T cell receptor beta chains from one sample sequenced in a study of T cells in Graves' hyperthyroidism and ophthalmopathy. TCR beta CDR3 region amplification was performed from RNA transcripts. Carried out on the TCR CDR3, a first-round RT-PCR used the HTBI primer set. Each CDR3 protein is one row after TCRdb ran MiXCR on the multiplex PCR reads. In the table there are over 650,000 distinct CDR3 sequences, nearly 45% of which are singletons. Sequencing was carried out using peripheral blood or thyroid tissue (not recorded which). The origin of the receptors is an adult man with Graves' disease, either hyperthyroidism or ophthalmopathy (not recorded which).

The table lists this clonotype with many counts. The V gene is TRBV5-1, the J gene TRBJ1-2; D unresolved. The germline V and J ends were trimmed by 0 bases and 4 bases, with 7 bases remaining between them. This CDR3 has 13 residues. CDR1 SGHRS and CDR2 YFSETQ come from the germline V gene. The CDR3 region is CASSLAEPYGYTF. The CDR3 coding sequence is TGCGCCAGCAGCTTGGCAGAGCCCTATGGCTACACCTTC. The whole variable domain, remainder taken from reference TRBV5-1 and TRBJ1-2, is KAGVTQTPRYLIKTRGQQVTLSCSPISGHRSVSWYQQTPGQGLQFLFEYFSETQRNKGNFPGRFSGRQFSNSRSEMNVSTLELGDSALYLCASSLAEPYGYTFGSGTRLTVV.

Details on this clonotype: A much larger clone is a single base away; this may be a read error. The chain recombines TRBV24-1 with TRBJ2-7; possibly TRBD2 for D (5 bases). Trimming stripped 5 bases from V and 1 base from J, with 14 bases between. Germline assignment: CDR1 KGHDR and CDR2 SFDVKD. The CDR3 extends over 15 amino acids. CDR3 nucleotide sequence: TGTGCCACCAGTGCGGGTAGCGTGAGTTCCTACGAGCAGTACTTC. Translating it yields CATSAGSVSSYEQYF.

The chain carries TRBV20-1 and TRBJ2-7; 7 nucleotides match TRBD1. The length of the CDR3 is 14 residues. V was pared by 2 bases and J by 4 bases, with 8 bases of the junction left unmatched. The germline gives CDR1 DFQATT, CDR2 SNEGSKA (reference sequence). The CDR3 DNA reads TGCAGTGCTAGAAAAGGGGGCAGAGGGTACGAGCAGTACTTC. It yields the protein CSARKGGRGYEQYF.

At least ten counts were recorded for this clonotype. V usage is TRBV7-8 and J usage is TRBJ2-2; D not resolved. The germline V gene encodes CDR1 SGHVS and CDR2 FQNEAQ. V was clipped by 2 bases and J by 6 bases, with 4 bases between them. The length of the CDR3 is 12 residues. CDR3: CASSLRSGELFF. Here the CDR3 DNA reads TGTGCCAGCAGCTTAAGGTCCGGGGAGCTGTTTTTT.

The chain joins TRBV25-1 to TRBJ1-1; D is ambiguous. CDR3 size: 13 residues. The V end lost 4 bases, the J end lost 0 bases, and 6 bases lay between the germline ends. Germline CDR1 reads MGHDK; CDR2 reads SYGVNS. CDR3 DNA sequence: TGTGCCAGCAGTGGGCATATGAACACTGAAGCTTTCTTT. Translation: CASSGHMNTEAFF.

At least ten counts were recorded for this clonotype. The chain joins TRBV5-1 to TRBJ1-1; D is possibly TRBD1 (5 bases). CDR3 length: 14 amino acids. V was cut by 0 bases and J by 2 bases, with 8 bases left in between. In germline, CDR1 is SGHRS, CDR2 YFSETQ. This CDR3 reads CASSLGTSNTEAFF. CDR3 coding DNA: TGCGCCAGCAGCTTGGGGACAAGTAACACTGAAGCTTTCTTT.

This clonotype has a handful of counts. The gene calls are TRBV20-1 and TRBJ1-2, with TRBD1 matching over 8 bases. From germline, CDR1 is DFQATT and CDR2 SNEGSKA (reference sequence). The ends lost 0 bases at V and 0 bases at J; junction bases unmatched: 3. This CDR3 has 15 amino acids. CDR3 bases: TGCAGTGCTAGAGATCGCAGGGGGCCTAACTATGGCTACACCTTC. Its translation: CSARDRRGPNYGYTF.

A single count supports this clonotype. A clone one base away is much larger, so this may be a read error. V and J are TRBV7-9 and TRBJ1-2; 8 bases fit TRBD1. Germline CDR1 SEHNR, CDR2 FQNEAQ (reference sequence). CDR3 length: 13 amino acids. The CDR3: CASSRDRSYSYTF. The CDR3 DNA reads TGTGCCAGCAGCCGGGACAGGTCCTATAGCTACACCTTC. Filled out from reference TRBV7-9 and TRBJ1-2, the complete variable domain reads DTGVSQNPRHKITKRGQNVTFRCDPISEHNRLYWYRQTLGQGPEFLTYFQNEAQLEKSRLLSDRFSAERPKGSFSTLEIQRTEQGDSAMYLCASSRDRSYSYTFGSGTRLTVV.

The chain is built from TRBV29-1 and TRBJ1-4, with TRBD1 as a possible D gene (5 bases). From germline, CDR1 is SQVTM and CDR2 ANQGSEA. Trimming removed 2 bases at V and 7 bases at J, with 8 bases between. The CDR3 extends over 12 amino acids. The CDR3 is CSVELGPEKLFF. The CDR3 DNA sequence: TGCAGCGTTGAATTGGGGCCTGAAAAACTGTTTTTT.

This clonotype was found once. Likely a read error: the CDR3 ends without its conserved phenylalanine or tryptophan. The chain employs TRBV5-1 and TRBJ1-1; D gene ambiguous. The CDR3 loop spans 12 amino acids. Per germline, CDR1 SGHRS and CDR2 YFSETQ. The V gene lost 1 base and the J gene lost 1 base, with 2 bases spanning the gap. The CDR3 DNA reads as TGCGCCAGCAGCTTGCCGAACACTGAAGCTTTCCTT. Protein product: CASSLPNTEAFL.

A note on this clonotype: This may arise from a read error, as a much more abundant clone is one base away. This chain joins TRBV20-1 and TRBJ1-3; 8 nucleotides align to TRBD1. This CDR3 has 14 residues. V lost 0 bases and J lost 4; bases outside the gene matches: 2. In germline, CDR1 is DFQATT, CDR2 SNEGSKA (reference sequence). CDR3 sequence: CSARDQGAGNTIYF. For the CDR3, the DNA is TGCAGTGCTAGAGATCAGGGGGCGGGAAACACCATATATTTT.

The table lists this clonotype with a few counts. This sequence joins TRBV10-3 and TRBJ2-3, with D perhaps TRBD1 or TRBD2 (5 bases each). The CDR3 extends over 14 amino acids. The germline V gene encodes CDR1 ENHRY and CDR2 SYGVKD. V dropped 6 bases and J dropped 0 bases, with 10 bases sitting between them. The CDR3 nucleotides read TGTGCCATCAGACCTCGGGACAGCACAGATACGCAGTATTTT. Translated, it gives CAIRPRDSTDTQYF.

This chain uses TRBV2 with TRBJ1-3; a weak D match, TRBD1 (5 bases). The CDR3 is 15 amino acids. Trimming took off 6 bases at V and 0 bases at J, with 12 bases between the two ends. The germline V gene encodes CDR1 SNHLY and CDR2 FYNNEI. CDR3 DNA: TGTGCCAGCAGCATTACCGACAGCTCTGGAAACACCATATATTTT. Translated, it gives CASSITDSSGNTIYF.

The chain recombines TRBV7-9 with TRBJ1-2, with D perhaps TRBD1 (5 bases). CDR3 size: 11 residues. Trimming left V 5 bases short and J 7 bases short, with 8 bases between. Germline V gives CDR1 SEHNR, CDR2 FQNEAQ (reference sequence). CDR3 sequence (DNA): TGTGCCAGCAGCACCGGGACTGGCTACACCTTC. This encodes CASSTGTGYTF.

In this sample, this clonotype turned up many times. CDR3 sequence: CSVIGGVVETQYF. CDR3 DNA: TGCAGCGTTATAGGGGGGGTGGTGGAGACCCAGTACTTC. The chain uses TRBV29-1 and TRBJ2-5; tentatively, D is TRBD2 (7 bases). Trimming took 5 bases from V and 5 from J, leaving 15 bases between them. Germline V CDR1 and CDR2: SQVTM, ANQGSEA. The CDR3 extends over 13 amino acids.

The chain has TRBV6-5 and TRBJ1-3; D ambiguous. With 6 bases removed from V and 2 bases from J, the gap between germline ends came to 14 bases. CDR3 size: 15 residues. From germline, CDR1 is MNHEY and CDR2 SVGAGI. CDR3 sequence reads: CASRPGTSAGNTIYF. The CDR3, as DNA: TGTGCCAGCAGACCTGGAACTTCCGCTGGAAACACCATATATTTT.

This chain connects TRBV20-1 to TRBJ1-3; D uncertain. The V and J ends lost 4 bases and 0 bases respectively, with 13 bases between them. Germline V CDR1 and CDR2: DFQATT, SNEGSKA (reference sequence). The CDR3 is 15 residues long. The CDR3 DNA reads TGCAGTGCTATGGACCCCAGAGACTCTGGAAACACCATATATTTT. This sequence encodes CSAMDPRDSGNTIYF.

On this clonotype: The junction departs from the called germline gene at one end, perhaps through a read error. The chain joins TRBV6-1 to TRBJ1-5; unclear D gene. Germline CDR1 MNHNS, CDR2 SASEGT. The CDR3 totals 16 residues. The DNA for the CDR3 is TGTGCCATCAGTGAAGCCCAGTCATGGAGCAATCAGCCCCAGCATTTT. This sequence encodes CAISEAQSWSNQPQHF.

This clonotype was picked up many times. The gene calls are TRBV12-3 or TRBV12-4 and TRBJ1-2, with D perhaps matching TRBD1 (5 bases). V dropped 4 bases and J dropped 1 base, with 7 bases sitting between them. The CDR3 covers 13 residues. The DNA for the CDR3 is TGTGCCAGCAGTTGGGGGGATAACTATGGCTACACCTTC. It codes for CASSWGDNYGYTF.